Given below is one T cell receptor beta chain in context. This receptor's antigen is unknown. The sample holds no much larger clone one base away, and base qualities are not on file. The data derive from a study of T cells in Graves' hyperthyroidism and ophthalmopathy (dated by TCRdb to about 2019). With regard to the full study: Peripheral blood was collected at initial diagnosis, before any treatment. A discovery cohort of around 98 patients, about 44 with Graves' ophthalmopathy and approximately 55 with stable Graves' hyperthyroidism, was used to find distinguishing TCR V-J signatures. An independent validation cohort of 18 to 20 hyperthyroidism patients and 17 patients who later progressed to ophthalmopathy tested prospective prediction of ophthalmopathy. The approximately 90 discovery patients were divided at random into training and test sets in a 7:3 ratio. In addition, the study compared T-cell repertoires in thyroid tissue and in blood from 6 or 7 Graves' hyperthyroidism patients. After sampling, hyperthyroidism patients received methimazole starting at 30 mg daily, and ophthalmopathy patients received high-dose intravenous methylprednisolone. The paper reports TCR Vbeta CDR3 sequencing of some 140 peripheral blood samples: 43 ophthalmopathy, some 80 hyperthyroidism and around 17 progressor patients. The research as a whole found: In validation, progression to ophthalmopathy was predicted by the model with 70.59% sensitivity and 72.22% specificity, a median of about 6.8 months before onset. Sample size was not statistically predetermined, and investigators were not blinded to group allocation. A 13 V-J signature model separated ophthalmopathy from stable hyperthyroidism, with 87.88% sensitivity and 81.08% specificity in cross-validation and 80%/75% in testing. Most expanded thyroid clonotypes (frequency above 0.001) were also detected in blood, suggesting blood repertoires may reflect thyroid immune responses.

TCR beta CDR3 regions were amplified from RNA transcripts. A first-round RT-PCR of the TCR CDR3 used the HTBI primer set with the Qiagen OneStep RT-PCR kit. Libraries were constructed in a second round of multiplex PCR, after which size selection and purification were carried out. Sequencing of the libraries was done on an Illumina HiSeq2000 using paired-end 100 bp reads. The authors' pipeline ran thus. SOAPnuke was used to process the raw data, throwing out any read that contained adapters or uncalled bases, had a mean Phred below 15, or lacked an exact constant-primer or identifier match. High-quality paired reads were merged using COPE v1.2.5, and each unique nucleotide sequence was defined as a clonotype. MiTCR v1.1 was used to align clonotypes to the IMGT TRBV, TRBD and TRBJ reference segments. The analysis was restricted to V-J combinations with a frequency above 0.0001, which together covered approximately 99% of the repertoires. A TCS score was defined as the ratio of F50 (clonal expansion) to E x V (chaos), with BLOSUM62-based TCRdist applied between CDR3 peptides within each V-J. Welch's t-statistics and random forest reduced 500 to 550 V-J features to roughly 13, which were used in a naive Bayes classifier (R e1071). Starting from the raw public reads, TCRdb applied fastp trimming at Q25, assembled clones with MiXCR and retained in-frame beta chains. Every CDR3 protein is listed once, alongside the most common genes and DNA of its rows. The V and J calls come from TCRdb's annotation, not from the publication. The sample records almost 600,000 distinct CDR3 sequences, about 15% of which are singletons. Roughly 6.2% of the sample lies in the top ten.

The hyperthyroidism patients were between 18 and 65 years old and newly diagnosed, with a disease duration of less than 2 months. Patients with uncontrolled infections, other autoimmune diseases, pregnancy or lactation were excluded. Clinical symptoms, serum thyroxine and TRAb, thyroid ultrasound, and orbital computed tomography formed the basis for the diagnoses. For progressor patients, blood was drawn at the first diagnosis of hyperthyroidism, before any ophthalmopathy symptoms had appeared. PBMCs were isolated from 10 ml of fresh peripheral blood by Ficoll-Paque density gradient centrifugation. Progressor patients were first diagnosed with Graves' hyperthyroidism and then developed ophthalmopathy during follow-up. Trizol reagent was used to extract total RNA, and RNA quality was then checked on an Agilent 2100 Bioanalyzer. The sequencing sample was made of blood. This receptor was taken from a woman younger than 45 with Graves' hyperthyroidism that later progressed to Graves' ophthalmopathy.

The DNA sequence is given as TGTGCCACCAGCAGACCTAACTATGGCTACACCTTC. Protein translation: CATSRPNYGYTF. The rearranged segments are TRBV15 and TRBJ1-2; no D gene call is confident. The cysteine opens and the phenylalanine closes a CDR3 of 12 amino acids. Only the CDR3 region is kept as DNA, spanning 36 bases read in frame from base 1. Trimming costs V 2 bases and J 0 bases, and their ends lie 1 base apart. The germline V gene (reference sequence) specifies LNHNV as CDR1 and YYDKDF as CDR2.